Below, 24 T cell receptor beta chains from the same sample are listed, as sequenced in a study of cytomegalovirus exposure and HLA in healthy donors. TCRdb's table, derived via immunoSEQ multiplex PCR, lists solely in-frame clones and lacks some. The sample records 150,000 to 180,000 clones, approximately 86% being singletons. The source material was PBMCs. The receptors here all came from a man between 18 and 29 years old in good health and CMV-seropositive.

The chain carries TRBV5-1 and TRBJ2-7, with D possibly matching TRBD1 (5 bases). The CDR3 runs to 14 residues. Germline assignment: CDR1 SGHRS and CDR2 YFSETQ. Deletions cut 5 bases from V and 2 bases from J, with 14 bases between. CDR3 residues: CASREQGRPYEQYF. For the CDR3, the DNA is TGCGCCAGCAGGGAGCAGGGTAGGCCCTACGAGCAGTACTTC.

The V gene is TRBV7-9, the J gene TRBJ2-5; D is unclear. The CDR3 length is 13 residues. In germline, CDR1 is SEHNR, CDR2 FQNEAQ (reference sequence). V shed 7 bases and J shed 2 bases, with 11 bases lying between them. CDR3 DNA sequence: TGTGCCAGCATCCCCTGGCAGCAAGAGACCCAGTACTTC. It codes for CASIPWQQETQYF.

V and J are TRBV6-5 and TRBJ2-3, with TRBD1 matching over 9 bases. The V gene's germline CDR1 is MNHEY and CDR2 SVGAGI. CDR3 length: 14 residues. V lost 5 bases and J lost 4; bases outside the gene matches: 4. CDR3 sequence: CASSRGTGPDTQYF. DNA of the CDR3: TGTGCCAGCAGTAGGGGGACAGGGCCAGATACGCAGTATTTT.

The genes are TRBV9 and TRBJ2-1; 7 nucleotides agree with TRBD1. The V and J ends lost 5 bases and 3 bases, in that order; junction bases with no gene match: 8. Germline assignment: CDR1 SGDLS and CDR2 YYNGEE. The CDR3 consists of 15 residues. CDR3 region: CASSPPQGDYNEQFF. The CDR3 DNA sequence: TGTGCCAGCAGTCCCCCGCAGGGGGACTACAATGAGCAGTTCTTC. The variable domain in full, with the rest retrieved from reference TRBV9 and TRBJ2-1, is DSGVTQTPKHLITATGQRVTLRCSPRSGDLSVYWYQQSLDQGLQFLIQYYNGEERAKGNILERFSAQQFPDLHSELNLSSLELGDSALYFCASSPPQGDYNEQFFGPGTRLTVL.

The gene calls are TRBV19 and TRBJ2-2, with no clear D. Germline-derived CDR1 and CDR2 are LNHDA and SQIVND (reference sequence). V was clipped by 3 bases and J by 8 bases, with 7 bases between them. The CDR3 runs 12 residues. CDR3 sequence: CASSISGGELFF. CDR3 DNA: TGTGCCAGTAGTATCTCGGGTGGGGAGCTGTTTTTT.

The chain couples TRBV20-1 to TRBJ1-1; no clear D. V lost 1 base to trimming and J lost 8 bases, with 8 bases between them. CDR1 is DFQATT, CDR2 SNEGSKA, per germline (reference sequence). CDR3 length: 11 amino acids. CDR3 sequence reads: CSARGAGEAFF. Here the CDR3 DNA reads TGCAGTGCTAGAGGGGCAGGAGAAGCTTTCTTT.

The chain uses TRBV2 and TRBJ2-7, with D unclear. The CDR3 loop spans 14 amino acids. Trimming pared 1 base from V and 0 bases from J, leaving 7 bases between. Germline lookup yields CDR1 SNHLY and CDR2 FYNNEI. CDR3 DNA: TGTGCCAGCAGTGAAGGCAGGTCCTCCTACGAGCAGTACTTC. Its translation is CASSEGRSSYEQYF.

The CDR3 region is CASSYGTSGDNEQFF. DNA for the CDR3: TGTGCCAGCAGTTACGGGACTAGTGGGGACAATGAGCAGTTCTTC. The chain links TRBV6-5 to TRBJ2-1, with TRBD2 matching 8 bases. This CDR3 has 15 residues. J gave up 5 bases and V 2 bases, and 5 bases lay outside the gene matches. Germline values: CDR1 MNHEY, CDR2 SVGAGI.

This sequence joins TRBV11-2 and TRBJ2-1; TRBD2 aligns across 8 bases. This CDR3 comprises 14 residues. V lost 0 bases and J lost 7; bases outside the gene matches: 2. The V gene's germline CDR1 is SGHAT and CDR2 FQNNGV. The CDR3 sequence: CASSLELAENEQFF. CDR3 nucleotides: TGTGCCAGCAGCTTAGAACTAGCGGAGAATGAGCAGTTCTTC.

The genes are TRBV19 and TRBJ2-1; 9 nucleotides match TRBD2. V gave up 5 bases and J gave up 6 bases; unmatched junction bases: 8. There are 15 residues in the CDR3. Germline V gene data show CDR1 as LNHDA and CDR2 as SQIVND (reference sequence). The CDR3 DNA sequence: TGTGCCAGTAGTTCCCGACTAGCGGCCGGCAATGAGCAGTTCTTC. Protein product: CASSSRLAAGNEQFF.

V gene TRBV6-1 combines with J gene TRBJ1-2; perhaps TRBD1 as D (5 bases). V shed 6 bases and J shed 1 base, with 21 bases lying between them. CDR3 length: 17 residues. From germline, CDR1 is MNHNS and CDR2 SASEGT. For the CDR3, the DNA is TGTGCCAGCAGCGAACTGACCCCTGGGGGGATTAACTATGGCTACACCTTC. This gives the protein CASSELTPGGINYGYTF.

The J gene is TRBJ1-1, the V gene TRBV4-2; D is perhaps TRBD1 (5 bases). Germline CDR1 LGHNA, CDR2 YNFKEQ. The V end lost 0 bases, the J end lost 6 bases, and 14 bases lay between the germline ends. The CDR3 consists of 15 residues. For the CDR3, the DNA is TGTGCCAGCAGCCAAGACCAAGGAGGGGCAGCTGAAGCTTTCTTT. Its translation: CASSQDQGGAAEAFF.

The chain combines TRBV5-4 with TRBJ1-1; no definite D call. The CDR3 is made up of 13 amino acids. CDR1 and CDR2 from the germline V gene are SGHNT and YYREEE (reference sequence). V shed 7 bases and J shed 1 base, with 11 bases lying between them. The CDR3 DNA reads TGTGCCAGCGCCTGGGCAGCGAACACTGAAGCTTTCTTT. It specifies CASAWAANTEAFF.

Many counts were recorded for this clone. The chain combines TRBV6-5 with TRBJ1-3; D remains unclear. CDR1 and CDR2 from the germline V gene are MNHEY and SVGAGI. Trimming took 2 bases from V and 12 from J, leaving 20 bases between them. This CDR3 is 15 amino acids long. Here the CDR3 reads CASSYLGSGVDRIYF. The CDR3 DNA follows: TGTGCCAGCAGTTACCTGGGCTCCGGGGTCGACCGCATATATTTT.

The chain employs TRBV7-2 and TRBJ1-1; the match to TRBD1 covers 7 bases. Germline V gene lookup returns CDR1 SGHTA and CDR2 FQGNSA. Germline trimming cut 5 bases from V and 7 bases from J; bases unmatched to any gene: 13. The CDR3 runs 15 residues. CDR3 sequence (DNA): TGTGCCAGCAGCCATACAGCAACAGGGGTGCTTGAAGCTTTCTTT. Its protein is CASSHTATGVLEAFF.

As concerns this clone: An end of the junction differs from the germline gene, which may be a read error. This rearrangement joins TRBV4-3 to TRBJ2-3; 16 nucleotides align to TRBD2. CDR1 and CDR2 (germline): LGHNA, YSLEER. The CDR3 sequence is 18 residues long. The CDR3 loop is CASRQAGTSGRGTDTQYF. The CDR3, as DNA: TGCGCCAGCAGACAAGCCGGGACTAGCGGGAGGGGCACAGATACGCAGTATTTT.

As to this clone: Other DNA variants within this sample encode the same CDR3. This rearrangement joins TRBV7-2 to TRBJ1-3; possibly TRBD1 for D (6 bases). Germline lookup yields CDR1 SGHTA and CDR2 FQGNSA. The CDR3 extends over 12 amino acids. V lost 5 bases, J lost 7 bases, and 9 bases lay in between. CDR3 sequence reads: CASSLTGNTIYF. The CDR3 bases are TGTGCCAGCAGCCTTACAGGGAACACCATATATTTT.

The CDR3, as DNA: TGTGCCAGCTCACCACCCGGGGTGTACCAAGAGACCCAGTACTTC. The encoded protein is CASSPPGVYQETQYF. The chain uses TRBV18 and TRBJ2-5; tentative D call: TRBD2 (5 bases). The ends were cut back, 0 bases at V and 0 bases at J, with 8 bases in the middle. CDR3 length equals 15 residues. Germline values: CDR1 KGHSH, CDR2 LQKENI.

A single count supports this clone. The V and J genes are TRBV6-5 and TRBJ2-1; maybe TRBD2 (6 bases). Deletions cut 3 bases from V and 1 base from J, with 10 bases between. In germline, CDR1 is MNHEY, CDR2 SVGAGI. CDR3 length equals 15 residues. The CDR3 sequence: CASSYGGVSYNEQFF. The CDR3 DNA reads as TGTGCCAGCAGTTATGGCGGGGTGTCCTACAATGAGCAGTTCTTC.

This rearrangement joins TRBV6-5 to TRBJ1-1, with D perhaps matching TRBD1 (6 bases). This CDR3 contains 14 residues. CDR1 is MNHEY and CDR2 is SVGAGI in the germline V gene. The V end lost 6 bases, the J end lost 3 bases, and 14 bases lay between the germline ends. The DNA for the CDR3 is TGTGCCAGCAGCCGGACAGCCTCGGACACTGAAGCTTTCTTT. Its translation is CASSRTASDTEAFF.

The V call is TRBV4-3, the J call TRBJ1-4; D may be TRBD1 (6 bases). Germline assignment: CDR1 LGHNA and CDR2 YSLEER. This CDR3 is 16 amino acids long. V lost 3 bases, J lost 5 bases, and 16 bases lay in between. The CDR3 spells CASSHLDRSRNEKLFF. The CDR3 region has the DNA TGCGCCAGCAGCCATCTTGACAGGTCTCGGAATGAAAAACTGTTTTTT.

This clone was seen just once. The genes are TRBV5-1 and TRBJ1-4, with D hard to call. The CDR3 is made up of 14 amino acids. V shed 0 bases and J shed 3 bases, with 6 bases lying between them. Germline V gene lookup returns CDR1 SGHRS and CDR2 YFSETQ. CDR3 protein: CASSLDRPNEKLFF. The CDR3 DNA reads as TGCGCCAGCAGCTTGGACAGACCTAATGAAAAACTGTTTTTT.

The J gene is TRBJ2-5, the V gene TRBV7-9, with a tentative D call TRBD1 (5 bases). CDR1 is SEHNR, CDR2 FQNEAQ, per germline (reference sequence). The length of the CDR3 is 15 residues. V lost 5 bases and J 4 bases, leaving 17 bases between the germline ends. CDR3 nucleotides: TGTGCCAGCAGCATCAGATCAGGGTGGGGAGAGACCCAGTACTTC. Encoded protein: CASSIRSGWGETQYF.

Here the CDR3 reads CASSPSAGDQPQHF. The CDR3 nucleotides are TGTGCCAGCTCACCAAGTGCAGGGGACCAGCCCCAGCATTTT. The genes are TRBV18 and TRBJ1-5; TRBD1 might be the D (6 bases). The CDR3 has 14 amino acids. Germline V gene lookup returns CDR1 KGHSH and CDR2 LQKENI. Trimming shortened V by 2 bases and J by 7 bases, and 12 bases separated the two germline ends.